This T cell receptor beta chain is from a study of chemoradiotherapy in HPV16-positive cancers. General study points: Candidate HPV-specific clones and E7-related TCR motifs grew in tumor during treatment. Better recurrence-free survival went with HPV-responsive T-cell expansion in HPV16-positive patients.

Germline values: CDR1 SEHNR, CDR2 FQNEAQ (reference sequence). Trimming removed 2 bases from V and 6 bases from J; junction bases left unmatched: 2. The CDR3 covers 14 residues. Here immunoSEQ multiplex PCR was the method, and the copy in TCRdb shows in-frame clones only, minus some. The sample lists approximately 9,200 clones, 75% seen once, with 35% to 45% in the top ten. As concerns this clone: Its antigen is undetermined.

Repertoires were sampled repeatedly during chemoradiotherapy. This rearrangement joins TRBV7-9 to TRBJ2-3, with TRBD2 identical over 10 bases. Specimen: tumor tissue, collected from a patient who underwent chemoradiotherapy. The clonotype originates from a human donor with HPV-associated anogenital cancer. CDR3 residues: CASSLSGRVDTQYF. The CDR3 DNA is TGTGCCAGCAGCTTAAGCGGGAGGGTGGATACGCAGTATTTT.